The 27 T cell receptor beta chains below were found in one sample sequenced in a study of blood T cell repertoires in COVID-19. TCRdb's copy holds only in-frame clones and misses some; the assay was immunoSEQ multiplex PCR. The sample contains some 94,000 clones, just under 90% of which appear only once. Sequenced material: peripheral blood. These receptors all come from a human donor in a cohort sampled during active COVID-19.

This clone was observed a handful of times. The chain joins TRBV11-2 to TRBJ1-3; no clear D. V gave up 3 bases and J gave up 1 base, with 10 bases separating them. CDR1 and CDR2 (germline): SGHAT, FQNNGV. The CDR3 runs 15 residues. The CDR3 DNA follows: TGTGCCAGCAGCTTGCCTGAACTTTCTGGAAACACCATATATTTT. Translated: CASSLPELSGNTIYF.

This clone is a singleton in its sample. The chain recombines TRBV3-1 (or the pseudogene TRBV3-2) with TRBJ2-3, with 7 bases matching TRBD2. Germline assignment: CDR1 LGHDT and CDR2 YNNKEL (reference sequence). J gave up 1 base and V 0 bases, and 13 bases lay outside the gene matches. The CDR3 loop spans 19 amino acids. For the CDR3, the DNA is TGTGCCAGCAGCCAAGATGCAGGTCTAGCGGTTTTGGGCACAGATACGCAGTATTTT. It encodes CASSQDAGLAVLGTDTQYF.

The chain links TRBV11-2 to TRBJ2-3; the D gene is possibly TRBD1 (6 bases). CDR1 and CDR2 (germline): SGHAT, FQNNGV. V was pared by 3 bases and J by 0 bases, with 10 bases between. CDR3 length equals 15 residues. The CDR3 nucleotides are TGTGCCAGCAGCTTCTCAGGGGCTAGCACAGATACGCAGTATTTT. Protein product: CASSFSGASTDTQYF.

This chain joins TRBV6-2 or TRBV6-3 and TRBJ2-7, with 9 bases fitting TRBD2. V shed 5 bases, J shed 2 bases, and the junction held 7 bases outside the gene matches. Germline V CDR1 and CDR2: MNHEY, SVGEGT. CDR3 length: 15 residues. In DNA form, the CDR3 reads TGTGCCAGCAGTCATGGGGCTAGCGGGACCTACGAGCAGTACTTC. It translates to CASSHGASGTYEQYF.

This chain connects TRBV15 to TRBJ1-5; D uncertain. Germline V CDR1 and CDR2: LNHNV, YYDKDF (reference sequence). Trimming removed 0 bases at V and 3 bases at J, with 3 bases between. CDR3 length: 13 amino acids. The CDR3 DNA reads as TGTGCCACCAGCAGAGATATCAATCAGCCCCAGCATTTT. Protein: CATSRDINQPQHF.

This clone was observed a single time. The chain links TRBV7-8 to TRBJ2-2, with D perhaps matching TRBD1 (6 bases). Per germline, CDR1 SGHVS and CDR2 FQNEAQ. The CDR3 consists of 15 residues. Trimming pared 2 bases from V and 4 bases from J, leaving 11 bases between. DNA for the CDR3: TGTGCCAGCAGCTTAAATATACAGGGCACCGGGGAGCTGTTTTTT. This codes for CASSLNIQGTGELFF.

The DNA for the CDR3 is TGTGCCAGCAGCTTAAGTGCGGGGTGGTCAGGGAAGGTCAATGAGCAGTTCTTC. Amino acid sequence: CASSLSAGWSGKVNEQFF. The chain links TRBV11-2 to TRBJ2-1; D is possibly TRBD2 (6 bases). This CDR3 spans 18 amino acids. Germline CDR1 reads SGHAT; CDR2 reads FQNNGV. V gave up 2 bases and J gave up 6 bases, with 23 bases separating them.

The table lists this clone with a count of one. The rearrangement joins TRBV24-1 to TRBJ1-5; 12 bases agree with TRBD1. Trimming removed 4 bases from V and 6 bases from J; junction bases left unmatched: 6. Germline V gene data show CDR1 as KGHDR and CDR2 as SFDVKD. The CDR3 contains 16 residues. CDR3 residues: CATSETGTGGGQPQHF. The CDR3 nucleotides are TGTGCCACCAGTGAAACCGGGACAGGGGGCGGTCAGCCCCAGCATTTT.

V usage is TRBV7-9 and J usage is TRBJ1-4, with 11 nucleotides matching TRBD1. V lost 4 bases to trimming and J lost 8 bases; unmatched junction nucleotides: 12. Looked up from germline, CDR1 is SEHNR and CDR2 is FQNEAQ (reference sequence). The CDR3 sequence is 17 residues long. CDR3 DNA: TGTGCCAGCAGCTACCCGGACAGGGGGCCCCTTAGGGAAAAACTGTTTTTT. Protein sequence: CASSYPDRGPLREKLFF.

The chain has TRBV10-1 and TRBJ1-3, with 10 nucleotides matching TRBD1. The CDR3 covers 16 residues. The V gene's germline CDR1 is WNHNN and CDR2 SYGVQD (reference sequence). V gave up 3 bases and J gave up 1 base; unmatched junction bases: 3. The CDR3 sequence: CASSDDRGPSGNTIYF. The DNA for the CDR3 is TGCGCCAGCAGTGATGACAGGGGGCCTTCTGGAAACACCATATATTTT.

The chain combines TRBV2 with TRBJ1-2, with 10 bases aligning to TRBD1. The CDR3 is made up of 12 amino acids. The trim removed 6 bases at V and 14 bases at J, leaving 9 bases unmatched. Germline V gene sequence: CDR1 SNHLY, CDR2 FYNNEI. CDR3 protein: CASRGDRGQVTF. The CDR3 DNA reads as TGTGCCAGCAGGGGGGACAGGGGACAAGTAACCTTC.

The chain recombines TRBV5-4 with TRBJ2-1, with unresolved D. V lost 4 bases and J lost 5, with 4 bases in between. The germline V gene has CDR1 SGHNT and CDR2 YYREEE (reference sequence). The CDR3 has 11 residues. CDR3 sequence: CASSRDNEQFF. The CDR3 DNA follows: TGTGCCAGCAGCCGGGACAATGAGCAGTTCTTC.

The V call is TRBV9, the J call TRBJ1-2; 8 bases fit TRBD1. The junction had 5 bases not matched to a gene; V was cut back by 4 bases and J by 0 bases. In germline, CDR1 is SGDLS, CDR2 YYNGEE. The CDR3 loop spans 15 amino acids. CDR3 amino acids: CASSSKTGANYGYTF. The DNA for the CDR3 is TGTGCCAGCAGCTCCAAGACAGGGGCTAACTATGGCTACACCTTC.

The chain combines TRBV6-4 with TRBJ2-1; a weak D match, TRBD1 (5 bases). The CDR3 spans 15 residues. Germline V gene data show CDR1 as MRHNA and CDR2 as SNTAGT. Trimming took off 2 bases at V and 1 base at J, with 9 bases between the two ends. The CDR3: CASSDRAGSYNEQFF. The CDR3 nucleotides read TGTGCCAGCAGTGACCGAGCAGGGTCCTACAATGAGCAGTTCTTC.

This clone was recorded a few times. The chain links TRBV5-4 to TRBJ2-7; TRBD1 aligns across 10 bases. Losses at the gene ends were 1 base for V and 2 bases for J; bases not matched to a gene: 6. Germline V gene lookup returns CDR1 SGHNT and CDR2 YYREEE (reference sequence). There are 16 residues in the CDR3. The CDR3 is CASSLNGQGVPYEQYF. The CDR3 DNA reads as TGTGCCAGCAGCTTGAATGGACAGGGGGTTCCCTACGAGCAGTACTTC.

The chain is built from TRBV11-2 and TRBJ1-2; D is undetermined. V was trimmed by 1 base and J by 6 bases, leaving 18 bases between them. Germline V gene lookup returns CDR1 SGHAT and CDR2 FQNNGV. The CDR3 extends over 16 amino acids. CDR3 sequence (DNA): TGTGCCAGCAGCTTAGGGAATTGGAGAGGGCTAGATGGCTACACCTTC. As protein: CASSLGNWRGLDGYTF. The whole variable domain, filled in from reference TRBV11-2 and TRBJ1-2, reads EAGVAQSPRYKIIEKRQSVAFWCNPISGHATLYWYQQILGQGPKLLIQFQNNGVVDDSQLPKDRFSAERLKGVDSTLKIQPAKLEDSAVYLCASSLGNWRGLDGYTFGSGTRLTVV.

The sample holds one count of this clone. The CDR3 region is CASSRTELSGNTIYF. CDR3 coding DNA: TGTGCCAGCAGCCGGACAGAGCTCTCTGGAAACACCATATATTTT. V usage is TRBV7-8 and J usage is TRBJ1-3, with D possibly matching TRBD1 (6 bases). The germline gives CDR1 SGHVS, CDR2 FQNEAQ. This CDR3 is 15 amino acids long. Trimming shortened V by 5 bases and J by 0 bases, and 11 bases separated the two germline ends.

This chain links TRBV9 with TRBJ1-3, with TRBD1 as a possible D gene (5 bases). The CDR3 length is 16 residues. The ends were cut back, 0 bases at V and 3 bases at J, with 13 bases in the middle. Germline V CDR1 and CDR2: SGDLS, YYNGEE. The CDR3 DNA is TGTGCCAGCAGCGTAGGCCTCAGGGATTATGGAAACACCATATATTTT. This gives the protein CASSVGLRDYGNTIYF.

The CDR3: CASSPVAGVRDTQYF. The CDR3 nucleotides read TGTGCCAGCAGCCCCGTAGCGGGGGTACGAGATACGCAGTATTTT. V gene TRBV3-1 (or the pseudogene TRBV3-2) combines with J gene TRBJ2-3; 9 nucleotides align to TRBD2. Unmatched junction bases numbered 7, after V lost 4 bases and J lost 5 bases. The CDR3 totals 15 residues. In germline, CDR1 is LGHDT, CDR2 YNNKEL (reference sequence).

CDR3 bases: TGTGCCAGCACCGGGGACAGGGGGCGAGGGAGCACTGAAGCTTTCTTT. Its translation: CASTGDRGRGSTEAFF. The chain is built from TRBV18 and TRBJ1-1; TRBD1 aligns across 12 bases. The germline CDR1 and CDR2 sequences are KGHSH and LQKENI. The CDR3 is made up of 16 amino acids. V trimming: 8 bases; J trimming: 4 bases; junction bases outside the gene matches: 11.

This clone has a handful of counts. The V gene is TRBV5-1, the J gene TRBJ2-5, with 7 positions matching TRBD2. CDR1 is SGHRS, CDR2 YFSETQ, per germline. Trimming removed 1 base from V and 4 bases from J; junction bases left unmatched: 1. The length of the CDR3 is 13 residues. The CDR3 region has the DNA TGCGCCAGCAGCTTGTCGGGAGGAGAGACCCAGTACTTC. It translates to CASSLSGGETQYF.

The rearrangement uses TRBV19 and TRBJ1-1; TRBD1 aligns across 9 bases. Germline V gene sequence: CDR1 LNHDA, CDR2 SQIVND (reference sequence). The CDR3 is 16 amino acids. Trimming at V came to 7 bases and at J to 0 bases, leaving 9 bases not matched to a gene. Written as DNA, the CDR3 is TGTGCCAGTACCCAGGGGACAGGGCGGATGAACACTGAAGCTTTCTTT. Translating it yields CASTQGTGRMNTEAFF.

V usage is TRBV7-9 and J usage is TRBJ2-1; 13 positions match TRBD2. The germline gives CDR1 SEHNR, CDR2 FQNEAQ (reference sequence). V gave up 5 bases and J gave up 4 bases; unmatched junction bases: 2. This CDR3 has 15 amino acids. The CDR3 is CASSRGLAGYNEQFF. The CDR3 coding sequence is TGTGCCAGCAGCAGGGGACTAGCGGGATACAATGAGCAGTTCTTC. Drawing the rest from reference TRBV7-9 and TRBJ2-1, the complete variable domain is DTGVSQNPRHKITKRGQNVTFRCDPISEHNRLYWYRQTLGQGPEFLTYFQNEAQLEKSRLLSDRFSAERPKGSFSTLEIQRTEQGDSAMYLCASSRGLAGYNEQFFGPGTRLTVL.

This chain connects TRBV9 to TRBJ2-3, with 12 bases fitting TRBD2. The CDR3 has 16 amino acids. The J segment lost 5 bases and the V segment lost 3 bases, leaving 7 bases of the junction unmatched. The germline V gene encodes CDR1 SGDLS and CDR2 YYNGEE. The CDR3 protein is CASSAYLAGGRDTQYF. DNA for the CDR3: TGTGCCAGCAGCGCATACCTAGCGGGGGGGCGAGATACGCAGTATTTT.

The rearrangement uses TRBV3-1 (or the pseudogene TRBV3-2) and TRBJ2-1; 12 bases match TRBD2. Germline lookup yields CDR1 LGHDT and CDR2 YNNKEL (reference sequence). CDR3 length: 16 amino acids. Germline trimming cut 2 bases from V and 5 bases from J; bases unmatched to any gene: 4. DNA of the CDR3: TGTGCCAGCAGCCAAATTCTAGCGGGGGGGGACAATGAGCAGTTCTTC. Translated, it gives CASSQILAGGDNEQFF.

V and J are TRBV6-5 and TRBJ1-2; D gene uncertain. This CDR3 has 13 amino acids. CDR1 and CDR2 from the germline V gene are MNHEY and SVGAGI. The V end was cut by 0 bases, the J end by 2 bases, with 4 bases between. The CDR3 sequence is CASSYSSNYGYTF. CDR3 bases: TGTGCCAGCAGTTACTCGAGCAACTATGGCTACACCTTC.

The CDR3 DNA follows: TGTGCCAGCTCACCTCAGGCGGGACTACTAAACACCGGGGAGCTGTTTTTT. Its protein is CASSPQAGLLNTGELFF. The chain combines TRBV18 with TRBJ2-2; TRBD2 matches at 7 bases. The V gene's germline CDR1 is KGHSH and CDR2 LQKENI. The CDR3 is 17 residues long. After removal of 3 bases from V and 2 bases from J, the junction contained 9 bases not matched to a gene.